The entry that follows covers one T cell receptor (beta chain) sequence. The sample comes from a study of blood T cell repertoires in COVID-19. Study in general: T cells, B-cell-depleted T cells, or PBMCs supplied cDNA or gDNA.

Germline trimming cut 3 bases from V and 7 bases from J; bases unmatched to any gene: 6. Looked up from germline, CDR1 is SEHNR and CDR2 is FQNEAQ (reference sequence). This CDR3 spans 15 amino acids. Libraries were prepared by immunoSEQ multiplex PCR; TCRdb keeps only in-frame clonotypes and omits some of them. The sample records fewer than 200,000 clones, 70% to 90% being singletons. The receptor was isolated from a man between 60 and 70 years old with active or convalescent COVID-19. Sequencing input: peripheral blood. The chain links TRBV7-9 to TRBJ1-6; 7 bases align to TRBD1. The DNA for the CDR3 is TGTGCCAGCAGCTTGGAGACAGGGCGAAATTCACCCCTCCACTTT. Translated, it gives CASSLETGRNSPLHF. Based on the CDR3 plus reference TRBV7-9 and TRBJ1-6, the full variable domain is DTGVSQNPRHKITKRGQNVTFRCDPISEHNRLYWYRQTLGQGPEFLTYFQNEAQLEKSRLLSDRFSAERPKGSFSTLEIQRTEQGDSAMYLCASSLETGRNSPLHFGNGTRLTVT.